This T cell receptor beta chain is from a study of T cells in Graves' hyperthyroidism and ophthalmopathy. Study outcomes and limitations: Median prediction lead before ophthalmopathy onset was 5 to 7 months with the model. Clonotypes that were expanded in thyroid above 0.001 mostly appeared in blood too.

CDR1 SQVTM and CDR2 ANQGSEA come from the germline V gene. The CDR3 is 13 residues long. Deletions cut 4 bases from V and 4 bases from J, with 10 bases between. In the case of this clonotype: The antigen is undetermined.

TCR beta CDR3 sequences were amplified from RNA transcripts. Primed by the HTBI set, a first-round RT-PCR was run on the TCR CDR3. TCRdb processed the multiplex PCR reads anew with MiXCR; each CDR3 protein has one entry. The sample contains approximately 570,000 distinct CDR3 sequences, about 20% of which appear only once. Exclusion of a patient resulted from uncontrolled infection, other autoimmune disease, pregnancy or lactation. The source of the PBMCs was over 8.5 ml of fresh peripheral blood. This TCR derives from a man in his forties or fifties with Graves' ophthalmopathy. V usage is TRBV29-1 and J usage is TRBJ2-2, with D possibly matching TRBD2 (5 bases). The sequencing input was blood. In nucleotides, the CDR3 is TGCAGCGTTGTTGAGGGCAGCACCGGGGAGCTGTTTTTT. It encodes CSVVEGSTGELFF.